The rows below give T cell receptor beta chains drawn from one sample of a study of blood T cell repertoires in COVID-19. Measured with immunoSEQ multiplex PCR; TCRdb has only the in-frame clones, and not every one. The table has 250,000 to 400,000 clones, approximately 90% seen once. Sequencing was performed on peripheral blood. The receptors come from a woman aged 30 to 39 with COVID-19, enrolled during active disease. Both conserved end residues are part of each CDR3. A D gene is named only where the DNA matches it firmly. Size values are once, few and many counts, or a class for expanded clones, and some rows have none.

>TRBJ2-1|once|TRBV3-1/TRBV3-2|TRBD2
TGTGCCAGCAGCCAGCGTGGAACTAGCGATCCCTACAATGAGCAGTTCTTC
CASSQRGTSDPYNEQFF
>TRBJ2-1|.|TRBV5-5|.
TGTGCCAGCAGCTTGGGGCAGGGCTATGAGCAGTTCTTC
CASSLGQGYEQFF
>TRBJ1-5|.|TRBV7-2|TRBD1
TGTGCCAGCAGCCTCCAATCGACAGGGATGGGTCAGCCCCAGCATTTT
CASSLQSTGMGQPQHF
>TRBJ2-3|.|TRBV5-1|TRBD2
TGCGCCAGCAGCCCGGGACTAGAGGGAGATACGCAGTATTTT
CASSPGLEGDTQYF
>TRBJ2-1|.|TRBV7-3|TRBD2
TGTGCCAGCAGCTTAAATAGCGGGGGGATAAATGAGCAGTTCTTC
CASSLNSGGINEQFF
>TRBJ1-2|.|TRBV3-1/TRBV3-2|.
TGTGCCAGCAGCCAGCCCTATAGGCCAGCTAGTGGCTACACCTTC
CASSQPYRPASGYTF
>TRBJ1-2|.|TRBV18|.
TGTGCCAGCTCACCACAGAACTCGGTGAGGGGGTACTATGGCTACACCTTC
CASSPQNSVRGYYGYTF
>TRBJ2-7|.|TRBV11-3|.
TGTGCCAGCAGCCCAACCTCTCGGGAGCAGTACTTC
CASSPTSREQYF
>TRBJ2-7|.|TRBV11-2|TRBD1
TGTGCCAGCAGCGCAAGACAGGGCTGGAGCAACGAGCAGTACTTC
CASSARQGWSNEQYF
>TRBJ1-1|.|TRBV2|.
TGTGCCACGCGCGGCGTTCAGGGGATGAACACTGAAGCTTTCTTT
CATRGVQGMNTEAFF
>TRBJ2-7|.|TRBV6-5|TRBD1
TGTGCCAGCAGTTCAGGACAGGGCGTGGGGTTTTTC
CASSSGQGVGFF
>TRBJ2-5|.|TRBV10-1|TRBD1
TGCGCCAGCAGTGACGGGACAGGGGGCCTACAAGAGACCCAGTACTTC
CASSDGTGGLQETQYF
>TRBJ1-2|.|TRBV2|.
TGTGCCAGCAGTCAACAGGGATCCTATGGCTACACCTTC
CASSQQGSYGYTF
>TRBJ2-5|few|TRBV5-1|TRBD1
TGCGCCAGCAGCACGTCCGGGACAGGGCTAGAGACCCAGTACTTC
CASSTSGTGLETQYF
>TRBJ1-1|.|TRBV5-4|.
TGTGCCAGCAGCTTGGTATTGAACACTGAAGCTTTCTTT
CASSLVLNTEAFF
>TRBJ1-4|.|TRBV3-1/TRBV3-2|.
TGTGCCAGCAGCCCCCAAGACACCAGACACGGCCCGAATGAAAAACTGTTTTTT
CASSPQDTRHGPNEKLFF
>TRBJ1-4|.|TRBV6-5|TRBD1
TGTGCCAGCAGTTTCACAGGGGCAACTAATGAAAAACTGTTTTTT
CASSFTGATNEKLFF
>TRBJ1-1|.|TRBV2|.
TGTGCCAGCACAACTATGAACACTGAAGCTTTCTTT
CASTTMNTEAFF
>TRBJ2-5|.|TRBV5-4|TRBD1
TGTGCCAGCAGTTTTGACAGGGGCGAAGAGACCCAGTACTTC
CASSFDRGEETQYF
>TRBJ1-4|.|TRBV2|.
TGTGCCAGCAGGTTTTCAGGGACATCGAATGAAAAACTGTTTTTT
CASRFSGTSNEKLFF
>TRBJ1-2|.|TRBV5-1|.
TGCGCCAGCAGCTTGGATGCCGGGGATTACTATGGCTACACCTTC
CASSLDAGDYYGYTF
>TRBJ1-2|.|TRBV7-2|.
TGTGCCAGCAGCCAGTTCGGGGAGAACTATGGCTACACCTTC
CASSQFGENYGYTF
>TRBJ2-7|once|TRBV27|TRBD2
TGTGCCAGCAGACTTGGCGGGGGGACCTCCTACGAGCAGTACTTC
CASRLGGGTSYEQYF
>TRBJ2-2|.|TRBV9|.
TGTGCCAGCAGAGACGGGGTAACCGGGGAGCTGTTTTTT
CASRDGVTGELFF
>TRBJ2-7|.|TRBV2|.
TGTGCCAGCAGTGCATACGAGCAGTACTTC
CASSAYEQYF
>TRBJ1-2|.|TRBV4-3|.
TGCGCCAGCGGGGGCGTAGGCTATGGCTACACCTTC
CASGGVGYGYTF
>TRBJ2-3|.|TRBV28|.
TGTGCCAGCAGTTTAAGTCGAACGATTCGGACAGATACGCAGTATTTT
CASSLSRTIRTDTQYF
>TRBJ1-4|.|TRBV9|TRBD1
TGTGCCAGCAGCGCAACAGGGGGCGAGGAAAAACTGTTTTTT
CASSATGGEEKLFF
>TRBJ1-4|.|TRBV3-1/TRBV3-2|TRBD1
TGTGCCAGCAGCCCACTACTTCCCGGTGTTTGGACAGGCCGCCGGGGCGGACTGTTTTTT
CASSPLLPGVWTGRRGGLFF
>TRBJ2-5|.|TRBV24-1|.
TGTGCCACCAGTGACGAAAGGGGCCCCGGGGAGACCCAGTACTTC
CATSDERGPGETQYF
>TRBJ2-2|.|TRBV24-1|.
TGTGCCACCAGTGATTCCCCCCTAGCCGGGGAGCTATTTTTT
CATSDSPLAGELFF
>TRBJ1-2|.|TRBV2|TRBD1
TGTGCCAGCAGTGCCATGGACAGGGGGCTCGGTAGCTATGGCTACACCTTC
CASSAMDRGLGSYGYTF
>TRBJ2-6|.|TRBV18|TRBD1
TGTGCCAGCTCACCACGGACAGGACCCTCTGGGGCCAACGTCCTGACTTTC
CASSPRTGPSGANVLTF
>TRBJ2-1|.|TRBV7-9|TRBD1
TGTGCCAGCCGCTCAAAGGGGGACAGGGCTGGAGGTGAGCAGTTCTTC
CASRSKGDRAGGEQFF
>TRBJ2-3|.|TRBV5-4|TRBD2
TGTGCCAGCAGCGATCGAGCGGGGGGAGTCACAGATACGCAGTATTTT
CASSDRAGGVTDTQYF
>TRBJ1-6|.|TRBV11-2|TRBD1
TGTGCCAGCAGCTTAGTCGGGACAGGGGAATCACCCCTCCACTTT
CASSLVGTGESPLHF
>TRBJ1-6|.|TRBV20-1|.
TGCAGTGCTAGTTCAACAGGGAGCCATAATTCACCCCTCCACTTT
CSASSTGSHNSPLHF
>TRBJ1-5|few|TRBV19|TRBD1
TGTGCCTCTGGAGACAGGGTCAATCAGCCCCAGCATTTT
CASGDRVNQPQHF
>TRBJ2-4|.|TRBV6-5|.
TGTGCCAGCGGGGGCGGTGGCATTCAGTACTTC
CASGGGGIQYF
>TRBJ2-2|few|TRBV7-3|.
TGTGCCAGCAGGCAGGGCGGCTCAGCTGGGGAGCTGTTTTTT
CASRQGGSAGELFF
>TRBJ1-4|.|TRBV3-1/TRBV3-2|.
TGTGCCAGCAGCCAAGGGAAGGGGAACAGTAATGAAAAACTGTTTTTT
CASSQGKGNSNEKLFF
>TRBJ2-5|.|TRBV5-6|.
TGTGCCAGCCGCAACAGGGTTATGTTTCAAGAGACCCAGTACTTC
CASRNRVMFQETQYF
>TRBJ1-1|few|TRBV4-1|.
TGCGCCAGCAGCGGTCCAGGGTTTTCGAGGACTGAAGCTTTCTTT
CASSGPGFSRTEAFF
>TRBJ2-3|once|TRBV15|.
TGTGCCACCAGCAGAGGGGGAGGAGATACGCAGTATTTT
CATSRGGGDTQYF
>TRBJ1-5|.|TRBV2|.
TGTGCCAGCAGTGTACAAGTAACGGGAGGAACCCAGCATTTT
CASSVQVTGGTQHF
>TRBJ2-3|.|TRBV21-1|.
TGTGCCAGCAAGTGCGGGCGGGGGGGCCGGACCAACACAGATACGCAGTATTTT
CASKCGRGGRTNTDTQYF
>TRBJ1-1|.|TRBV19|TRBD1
TGTGCCAGTAGTATAGACAGGGGGGCTGAAGCTTTCTTT
CASSIDRGAEAFF
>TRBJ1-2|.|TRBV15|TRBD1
TGTGCCACCTCCCCGGACAGGAACTATGGCTACACCTTC
CATSPDRNYGYTF